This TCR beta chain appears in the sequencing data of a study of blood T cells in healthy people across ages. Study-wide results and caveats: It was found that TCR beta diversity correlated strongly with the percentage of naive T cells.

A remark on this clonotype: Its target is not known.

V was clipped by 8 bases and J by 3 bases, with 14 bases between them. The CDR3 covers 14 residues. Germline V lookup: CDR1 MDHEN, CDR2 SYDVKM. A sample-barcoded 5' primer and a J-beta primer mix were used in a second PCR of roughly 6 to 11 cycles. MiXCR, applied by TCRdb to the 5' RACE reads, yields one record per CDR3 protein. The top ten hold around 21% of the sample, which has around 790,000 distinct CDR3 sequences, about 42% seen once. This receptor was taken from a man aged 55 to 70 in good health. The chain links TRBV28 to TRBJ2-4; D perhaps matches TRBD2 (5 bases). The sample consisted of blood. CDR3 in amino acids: CASAAGLVKNIQYF. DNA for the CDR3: TGTGCCAGCGCTGCGGGCTTAGTCAAAAACATTCAGTACTTC.